This is a list of T cell receptor beta chains from one sample in a study of PD-L1 blockade in urothelial cancer. Libraries were prepared by immunoSEQ multiplex PCR; TCRdb keeps only in-frame clonotypes and omits some of them. The table has about 120,000 clones, 86% seen once. The sample consisted of PBMCs, taken around atezolizumab (anti-PD-L1) treatment. Receptor source: a man aged 45 to 65 with urothelial cancer. Both conserved end residues are part of each CDR3. A D gene is named only where the DNA matches it firmly. Clone size, where shown, is once, few, many, or a class for clones that have expanded.

TRBV4-1	NA	TRBJ1-1	TRBD1	CASSQDPGGNTEAFF	TGCGCCAGCAGCCAAGACCCAGGGGGGAACACTGAAGCTTTCTTT
TRBV5-5	NA	TRBJ1-3	TRBD1	CASSFSGQPGNTIYF	TGTGCCAGCAGCTTCTCGGGACAGCCCGGAAACACCATATATTTT
TRBV30	NA	TRBJ1-4	NA	CAWSVSNRVGKLFF	TGTGCCTGGAGTGTATCCAACCGGGTAGGAAAACTGTTTTTT
TRBV11-2	NA	TRBJ2-7	NA	CASSLTTGTAAYEQYF	TGTGCCAGCAGCTTAACAACAGGGACCGCTGCCTACGAGCAGTACTTC
TRBV28	NA	TRBJ1-2	NA	CASSFYDRPNGYTF	TGTGCCAGCAGTTTTTACGACAGACCAAATGGCTACACCTTC
TRBV6-1	NA	TRBJ2-5	NA	CASSDGQEKTQYF	TGTGCCAGCAGTGATGGGCAAGAGAAGACCCAGTACTTC
TRBV11-1	once	TRBJ2-3	NA	CASSPIYTSLTDTQYF	TGTGCCAGCAGCCCCATCTATACTAGCCTCACAGATACGCAGTATTTT
TRBV28	NA	TRBJ1-6	NA	CASSLGQGNNSPLHF	TGTGCCAGCAGTTTAGGGCAGGGGAATAATTCACCCCTCCACTTT
TRBV10-3	NA	TRBJ2-1	TRBD2	CAISEIAGGEQFF	TGTGCCATCAGTGAGATAGCGGGAGGTGAGCAGTTCTTC
TRBV19	NA	TRBJ1-2	NA	CAGSRQERYTF	TGTGCCGGGTCAAGACAGGAGCGATACACCTTC
TRBV7-6	few	TRBJ1-3	NA	CASSSGSGNTIYF	TGTGCCAGCAGCTCGGGGTCCGGAAACACCATATATTTT
TRBV2	NA	TRBJ2-5	TRBD1	CASIGQGFFQETQYF	TGTGCCAGCATCGGACAGGGCTTTTTCCAAGAGACCCAGTACTTC
TRBV4-1	NA	TRBJ1-2	NA	CASSRSLLRRDEPSTNGYTF	TGCGCCAGCAGCCGGAGTCTACTCCGGAGGGACGAGCCGAGTACTAATGGCTACACCTTC
TRBV19	NA	TRBJ2-2	NA	CASSIWTLNTGELFF	TGTGCCAGTAGTATCTGGACACTGAACACCGGGGAGCTGTTTTTT
TRBV11-2	NA	TRBJ1-5	NA	CASSGDISQPQHF	TGTGCCAGCAGCGGGGACATTTCTCAGCCCCAGCATTTT
TRBV2	once	TRBJ2-2	TRBD2	CASKASGRSGELFF	TGTGCCAGCAAAGCTAGCGGGAGATCGGGGGAGCTGTTTTTT
TRBV4-1	NA	TRBJ1-1	NA	CASSQGTGRKNTEAFF	TGCGCCAGCAGCCAAGGCACAGGACGGAAGAACACTGAAGCTTTCTTT
TRBV19	NA	TRBJ2-3	TRBD2	CASRNRGGGLAGDTQYF	TGTGCCAGTAGGAATCGAGGGGGTGGACTAGCGGGAGATACGCAGTATTTT
TRBV9	few	TRBJ2-2	TRBD2	CASSVGTSGRTGELFF	TGTGCCAGCAGCGTAGGGACTAGCGGGAGGACCGGGGAGCTGTTTTTT
TRBV19	NA	TRBJ1-1	NA	CASSFPTGTEAFF	TGTGCCAGTAGCTTCCCGACGGGCACTGAAGCTTTCTTT
TRBV29-1	few	TRBJ2-3	TRBD2	CSVRTSGSTDTQYF	TGCAGCGTAAGGACTAGCGGGAGCACAGATACGCAGTATTTT
TRBV7-7	NA	TRBJ2-3	NA	CASSLGPSTDTQYF	TGTGCTAGCAGCTTAGGGCCTAGCACAGATACGCAGTATTTT
TRBV7-9	NA	TRBJ1-1	NA	CASSSSNTEAFF	TGTGCCAGCAGCTCGTCGAACACTGAAGCTTTCTTT
TRBV18	NA	TRBJ2-1	NA	CASSRQEMAFLFF	TGTGCCAGCTCACGACAGGAAATGGCCTTCTTGTTCTTC
TRBV18	NA	TRBJ2-1	TRBD1	CASSLGTGYREQFF	TGTGCCAGCTCACTTGGGACAGGGTACCGTGAGCAGTTCTTC
TRBV6-5	NA	TRBJ2-1	TRBD1	CASSYLGTGGYEQFF	TGTGCCAGCAGTTACTTGGGGACAGGGGGCTATGAGCAGTTCTTC
TRBV10-3	NA	TRBJ1-6	TRBD1	CAIAVRQGNNSPLHF	TGTGCCATCGCTGTCAGACAGGGGAATAATTCACCCCTCCACTTT
TRBV7-2	NA	TRBJ2-1	NA	CASSFYSLGLTNEQFF	TGTGCCAGCAGCTTCTATTCGTTGGGACTTACTAATGAGCAGTTCTTC
TRBV30	NA	TRBJ2-7	TRBD2	CAWSVKVTGLAAVEQYF	TGTGCCTGGAGTGTGAAGGTCACGGGACTAGCGGCTGTCGAGCAGTACTTC
TRBV7-9	NA	TRBJ2-2	TRBD2	CASSYPTSGLDRELFF	TGTGCCAGCAGCTATCCGACTAGCGGCCTCGATCGGGAGCTGTTTTTT
TRBV2	once	TRBJ2-1	TRBD1	CASQEQGATFF	TGTGCCAGCCAAGAGCAGGGGGCGACGTTCTTC
TRBV27	NA	TRBJ2-3	TRBD2	CASSLTSGRRYGDTQYF	TGTGCCAGCAGTTTAACTAGCGGGAGGAGATACGGAGATACGCAGTATTTT